This T cell receptor beta chain was captured by sequencing in a study of blood T cell repertoires in COVID-19. Germline V gene lookup returns CDR1 KGHSH and CDR2 LQKENI. The V segment lost 3 bases and the J segment 0 bases; nucleotides outside the gene matches: 15. The CDR3 consists of 19 residues. This clone was detected only once. Here immunoSEQ multiplex PCR was the method, and the copy in TCRdb shows in-frame clones only, minus some. Of 200,000 to 300,000 clones in the sample, approximately 90% were seen once. This TCR was sampled from a man aged 60 to 69 who had recovered from COVID-19. V gene TRBV18 combines with J gene TRBJ2-7; 9 nucleotides match TRBD1. What was sequenced was peripheral blood. The CDR3 sequence: CASSPQGQGLGDSSYEQYF. CDR3 nucleotide sequence: TGTGCCAGCTCACCCCAGGGACAGGGCTTGGGGGACAGCTCCTACGAGCAGTACTTC.